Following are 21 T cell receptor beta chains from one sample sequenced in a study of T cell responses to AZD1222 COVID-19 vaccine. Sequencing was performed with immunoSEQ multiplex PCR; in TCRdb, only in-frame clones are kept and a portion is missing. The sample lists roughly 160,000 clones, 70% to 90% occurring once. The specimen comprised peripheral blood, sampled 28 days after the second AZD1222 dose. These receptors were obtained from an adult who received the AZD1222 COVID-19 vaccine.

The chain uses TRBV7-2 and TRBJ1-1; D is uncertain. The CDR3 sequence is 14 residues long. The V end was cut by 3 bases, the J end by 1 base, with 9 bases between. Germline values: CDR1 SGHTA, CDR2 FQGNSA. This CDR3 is CASSLWEGNTEAFF. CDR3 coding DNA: TGTGCCAGCAGCTTGTGGGAGGGGAACACTGAAGCTTTCTTT.

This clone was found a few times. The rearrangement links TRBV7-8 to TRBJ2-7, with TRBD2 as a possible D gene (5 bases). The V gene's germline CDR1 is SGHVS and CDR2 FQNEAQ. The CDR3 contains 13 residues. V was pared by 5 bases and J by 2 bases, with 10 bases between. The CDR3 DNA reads TGTGCCAGCAGCCGACGGGGTCCCTACGAGCAGTACTTC. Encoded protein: CASSRRGPYEQYF.

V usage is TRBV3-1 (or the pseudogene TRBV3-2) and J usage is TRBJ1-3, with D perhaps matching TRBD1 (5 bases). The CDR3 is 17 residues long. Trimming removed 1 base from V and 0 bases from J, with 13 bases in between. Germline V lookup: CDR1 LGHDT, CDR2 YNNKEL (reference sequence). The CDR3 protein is CASSQGAGIDSGNTIYF. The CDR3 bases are TGTGCCAGCAGCCAAGGTGCAGGGATAGACTCTGGAAACACCATATATTTT.

The CDR3: CASSLAAHQPGQSNEKLFF. The CDR3 bases are TGTGCCAGCAGTTTAGCTGCACACCAACCGGGACAGTCTAATGAAAAACTGTTTTTT. The chain employs TRBV27 and TRBJ1-4, with 7 bases aligning to TRBD1. V dropped 2 bases and J dropped 3; count of bases not matched to a gene: 15. The CDR3 contains 19 residues. CDR1 is MNHEY, CDR2 SMNVEV, per germline (reference sequence).

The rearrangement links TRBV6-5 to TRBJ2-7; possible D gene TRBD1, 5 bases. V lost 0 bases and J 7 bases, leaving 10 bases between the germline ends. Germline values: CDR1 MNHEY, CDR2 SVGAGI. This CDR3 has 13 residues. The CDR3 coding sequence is TGTGCCAGCAGTTACTCCCAGGGATGGGAGCAGTACTTC. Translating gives CASSYSQGWEQYF.

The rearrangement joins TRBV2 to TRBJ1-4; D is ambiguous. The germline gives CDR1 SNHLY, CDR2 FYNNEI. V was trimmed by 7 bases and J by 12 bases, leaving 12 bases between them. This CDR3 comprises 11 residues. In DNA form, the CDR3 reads TGTGCCAGCAAGGAGGAGGTAGAACTGTTTTTT. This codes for CASKEEVELFF.

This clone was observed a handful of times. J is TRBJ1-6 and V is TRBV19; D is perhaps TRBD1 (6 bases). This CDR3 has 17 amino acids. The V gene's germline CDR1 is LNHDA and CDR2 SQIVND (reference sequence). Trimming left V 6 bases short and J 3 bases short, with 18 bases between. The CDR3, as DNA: TGTGCCAGTAGCCCAATCCGGGGAGGGGGCTATAATTCACCCCTCCACTTT. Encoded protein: CASSPIRGGGYNSPLHF.

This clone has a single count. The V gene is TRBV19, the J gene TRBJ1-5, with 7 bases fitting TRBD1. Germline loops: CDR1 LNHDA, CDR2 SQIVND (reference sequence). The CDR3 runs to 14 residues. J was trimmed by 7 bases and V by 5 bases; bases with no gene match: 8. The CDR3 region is CASSLQGFLQPQHF. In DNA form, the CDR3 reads TGTGCCAGTAGTCTACAGGGGTTCTTGCAGCCCCAGCATTTT.

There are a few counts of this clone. DNA for the CDR3: TGTGCCAGCAGCTTGACCCTCTACGAGCAGTACTTC. Translating it yields CASSLTLYEQYF. V is TRBV5-6 and J is TRBJ2-7; D not certain. The CDR3 is 12 amino acids. Trimming shortened V by 1 base and J by 3 bases, and 5 bases separated the two germline ends. The germline CDR1 and CDR2 sequences are SGHDT and YYEEEE. Drawing the rest from reference TRBV5-6 and TRBJ2-7, the complete variable domain is DAGVTQSPTHLIKTRGQQVTLRCSPKSGHDTVSWYQQALGQGPQFIFQYYEEEERQRGNFPDRFSGHQFPNYSSELNVNALLLGDSALYLCASSLTLYEQYFGPGTRLTVT.

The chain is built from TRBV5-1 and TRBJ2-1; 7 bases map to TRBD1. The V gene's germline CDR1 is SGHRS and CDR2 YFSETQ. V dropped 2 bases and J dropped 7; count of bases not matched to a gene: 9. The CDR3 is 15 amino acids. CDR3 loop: CASSLRQGGENEQFF. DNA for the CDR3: TGCGCCAGCAGCTTAAGACAGGGTGGAGAAAATGAGCAGTTCTTC.

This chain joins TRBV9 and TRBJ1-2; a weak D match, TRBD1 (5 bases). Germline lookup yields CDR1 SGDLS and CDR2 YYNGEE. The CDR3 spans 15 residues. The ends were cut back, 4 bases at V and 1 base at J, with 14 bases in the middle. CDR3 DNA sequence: TGTGCCAGCAGCCCCACGGGGCAACTTAACTATGGCTACACCTTC. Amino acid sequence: CASSPTGQLNYGYTF. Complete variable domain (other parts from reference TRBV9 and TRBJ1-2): DSGVTQTPKHLITATGQRVTLRCSPRSGDLSVYWYQQSLDQGLQFLIQYYNGEERAKGNILERFSAQQFPDLHSELNLSSLELGDSALYFCASSPTGQLNYGYTFGSGTRLTVV.

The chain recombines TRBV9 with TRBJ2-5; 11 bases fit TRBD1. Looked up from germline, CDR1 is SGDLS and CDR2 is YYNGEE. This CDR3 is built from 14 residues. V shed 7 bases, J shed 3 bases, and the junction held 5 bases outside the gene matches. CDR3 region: CASSRDRGKETQYF. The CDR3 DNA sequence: TGTGCCAGCTCCCGGGACAGGGGGAAAGAGACCCAGTACTTC. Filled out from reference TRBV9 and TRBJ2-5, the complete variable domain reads DSGVTQTPKHLITATGQRVTLRCSPRSGDLSVYWYQQSLDQGLQFLIQYYNGEERAKGNILERFSAQQFPDLHSELNLSSLELGDSALYFCASSRDRGKETQYFGPGTRLLVL.

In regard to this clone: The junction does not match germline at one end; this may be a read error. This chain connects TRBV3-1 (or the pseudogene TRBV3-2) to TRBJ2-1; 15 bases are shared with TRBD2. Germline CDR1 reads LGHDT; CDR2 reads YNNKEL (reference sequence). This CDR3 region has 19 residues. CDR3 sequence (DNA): TGTGCCAGCAGCCAAGGCGGACTAGCGGGGGGGCTTTTCGCTCATGAGCAATTCTTC. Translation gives CASSQGGLAGGLFAHEQFF.

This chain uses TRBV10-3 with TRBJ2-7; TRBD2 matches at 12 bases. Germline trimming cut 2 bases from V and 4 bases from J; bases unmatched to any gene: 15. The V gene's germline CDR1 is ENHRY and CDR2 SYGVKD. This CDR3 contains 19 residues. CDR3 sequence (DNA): TGTGCCATCAGTGAGCCAATAGCCCTCGGACTAGCGGGGAGGTACGAGCAGTACTTC. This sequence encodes CAISEPIALGLAGRYEQYF.

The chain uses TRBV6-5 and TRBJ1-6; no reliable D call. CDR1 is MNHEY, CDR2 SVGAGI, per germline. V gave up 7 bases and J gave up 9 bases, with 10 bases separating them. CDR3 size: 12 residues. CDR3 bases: TGTGCCAGCAATAGTCGCGGTTCACCCCTCCACTTT. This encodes CASNSRGSPLHF.

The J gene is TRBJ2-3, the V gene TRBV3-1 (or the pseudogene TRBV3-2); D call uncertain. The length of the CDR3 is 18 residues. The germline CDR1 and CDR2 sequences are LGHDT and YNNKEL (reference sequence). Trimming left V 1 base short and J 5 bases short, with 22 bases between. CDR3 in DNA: TGTGCCAGCAGCCAAGTGTCGTCTGGGCTAGGGCCCGGAGATACGCAGTATTTT. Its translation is CASSQVSSGLGPGDTQYF.

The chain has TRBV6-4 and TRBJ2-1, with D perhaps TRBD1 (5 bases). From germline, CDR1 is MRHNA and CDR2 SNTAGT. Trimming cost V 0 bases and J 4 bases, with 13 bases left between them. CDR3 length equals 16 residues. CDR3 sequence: CASSDSARASYNEQFF. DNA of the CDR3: TGTGCCAGCAGTGACTCGGCCAGGGCTTCATACAATGAGCAGTTCTTC.

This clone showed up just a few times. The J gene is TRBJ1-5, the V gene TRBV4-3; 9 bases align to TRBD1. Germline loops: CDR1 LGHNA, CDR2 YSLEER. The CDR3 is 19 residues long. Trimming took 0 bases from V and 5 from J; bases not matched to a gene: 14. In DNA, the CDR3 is TGCGCCAGCAGCCAAGAGGATACCCCCGGGACAGGGCCACATCAGCCCCAGCATTTT. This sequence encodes CASSQEDTPGTGPHQPQHF.

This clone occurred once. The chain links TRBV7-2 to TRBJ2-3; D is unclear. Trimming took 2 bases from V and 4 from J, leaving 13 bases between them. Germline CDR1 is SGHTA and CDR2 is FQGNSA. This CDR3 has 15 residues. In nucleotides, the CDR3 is TGTGCCAGCAGCTTATACCACCTTATGGCAGATACGCAGTATTTT. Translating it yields CASSLYHLMADTQYF.

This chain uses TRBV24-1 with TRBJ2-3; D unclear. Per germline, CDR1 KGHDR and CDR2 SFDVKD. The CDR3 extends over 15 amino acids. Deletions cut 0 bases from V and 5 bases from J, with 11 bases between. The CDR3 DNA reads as TGTGCCACCAGTGATTTGCGCCTCAACAGAGATACGCAGTATTTT. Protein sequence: CATSDLRLNRDTQYF.

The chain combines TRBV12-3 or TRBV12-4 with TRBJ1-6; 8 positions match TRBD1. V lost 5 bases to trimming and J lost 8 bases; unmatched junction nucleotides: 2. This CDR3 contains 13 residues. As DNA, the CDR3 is TGTGCCAGCAGTGCGACAGGGGATTCACCCCTCCACTTT. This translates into CASSATGDSPLHF.